This T cell receptor (beta chain) was retrieved from a study of blood T cells in healthy people across ages. PCR was performed a second time for about 7 to 12 cycles using a sample-barcoded 5' primer and a J-beta primer mix. Unique molecular identifiers of 12 random nucleotides labeled each cDNA. A single record per CDR3 protein comes from TCRdb applying MiXCR to the 5' RACE reads. The data hold 1.5 million to 2 million distinct CDR3 sequences, with around half observed a single time. A few counts support this clonotype. Germline V lookup: CDR1 SQVTM, CDR2 ANQGSEA. The length of the CDR3 is 13 residues. The trim removed 7 bases at V and 4 bases at J, leaving 9 bases unmatched.

Sequenced input: blood. This TCR derives from a woman aged 35 to 49 in good health. The rearrangement links TRBV29-1 to TRBJ1-2, with TRBD1 matching 7 bases. CDR3 nucleotides: TGCAGCGCCGAGACAGGGTCTGGCTATGGCTACACCTTC. Protein: CSAETGSGYGYTF. The entire variable domain, with the rest obtained from reference TRBV29-1 and TRBJ1-2, is as follows: SAVISQKPSRDICQRGTSLTIQCQVDSQVTMMFWYRQQPGQSLTLIATANQGSEATYESGFVIDKFPISRPNLTFSTLTVSNMSPEDSSIYLCSAETGSGYGYTFGSGTRLTVV.